This T cell receptor beta chain is drawn from a study of beta chain features in type 1 diabetes. Whole-study findings and limits: Type 1 diabetes patients had TCRB CDR3s that were shorter (moderately but significantly so) in all four CD4+ subsets.

Expressed TCRB transcripts were sequenced after all isolated RNA was converted to cDNA. Profiling relied on immunoSEQ multiplex PCR, and the TCRdb table lists in-frame clones only, not all of them. This sample has hundreds of thousands of clones, with around 15% found just once. Turning to this clone: Its antigen is still unknown.

This clonotype originated in a man aged 18-30 years with type 1 diabetes. The specimen was naive CD4+ T cells from blood.

The CDR3 coding sequence is TGTGCCTGGGGGACAGGGCTGCTGGTCCACGAGCAGTACTTC. This translates into CAWGTGLLVHEQYF. The rearrangement joins TRBV30 to TRBJ2-7, with TRBD1 matching over 9 bases. The V and J ends lost 5 bases and 5 bases, in that order; junction bases with no gene match: 10. The CDR3 has 14 residues. Germline CDR1 and CDR2: GTSNPN and SVGIG (reference sequence).